The 8 T cell receptor beta chains in this list originate from one sample, sequenced in a study of cytomegalovirus exposure and HLA in healthy donors (dated by TCRdb to the late 2010s). The method behind the library was the immunoSEQ multiplex PCR assay. A mixture of 60 forward primers for TCR Vbeta segments and 13 reverse primers for TCR Jbeta segments was used in the multiplex PCR. Sourced from immuneACCESS, this table was stored by TCRdb with only in-frame sequences that have V and J called. A share of the clones is absent; for the studies checked, an unresolved V gene accounts for under half, and the remainder has no known explanation. Within this sample are 120,000 to 150,000 clones, with roughly a tenth of them counted one time only. 1.5% to 2% of the sample rests with the top ten. The specimen was PBMCs. The receptors stem from a male donor in good health and CMV-seronegative.

The chain carries TRBV10-3 and TRBJ2-3; D may be TRBD2 (5 bases). There are 13 residues in the CDR3. Trimming shortened V by 3 bases and J by 6 bases, and 10 bases separated the two germline ends. Germline loops: CDR1 ENHRY, CDR2 SYGVKD. This CDR3 reads CAISDLLADTQYF. As DNA, the CDR3 is TGTGCCATCAGTGATCTCCTAGCCGATACGCAGTATTTT.

In its sample, this clone was seen a few times. This chain links TRBV6-5 with TRBJ2-2; the match to TRBD1 covers 7 bases. The CDR3 extends over 15 amino acids. V dropped 6 bases and J dropped 5; count of bases not matched to a gene: 9. The germline gives CDR1 MNHEY, CDR2 SVGAGI. The CDR3 DNA reads TGTGCCAGCAGACCCGGGACAGTGAGTACCGGGGAGCTGTTTTTT. As protein: CASRPGTVSTGELFF.

The V call is TRBV4-1, the J call TRBJ1-5, with D uncertain. The CDR3 contains 13 residues. V lost 1 base and J 7 bases, leaving 8 bases between the germline ends. CDR1 and CDR2 (germline): MGHRA, YSYEKL. CDR3 sequence reads: CASSQVAPQPQHF. The CDR3 nucleotides are TGCGCCAGCAGCCAAGTAGCGCCCCAGCCCCAGCATTTT.

This clone has only a few counts. V is TRBV4-2 and J is TRBJ1-4; perhaps TRBD1 as D (5 bases). CDR1 and CDR2 from the germline V gene are LGHNA and YNFKEQ. The CDR3 is 18 amino acids. V gave up 4 bases and J gave up 2 bases, with 20 bases separating them. Here the CDR3 reads CASSPRDGGLATNEKLFF. As DNA, the CDR3 is TGTGCCAGCAGCCCGAGAGACGGGGGTTTAGCGACTAATGAAAAACTGTTTTTT.

This clone was found a few times. The rearrangement uses TRBV7-9 and TRBJ2-7; D uncertain. CDR1 SEHNR and CDR2 FQNEAQ come from the germline V gene (reference sequence). The CDR3 loop spans 12 amino acids. Trimming pared 2 bases from V and 6 bases from J, leaving 8 bases between. The CDR3: CASSLQSREQYF. Here the CDR3 DNA reads TGTGCCAGCAGCTTACAGTCCCGCGAGCAGTACTTC.

This clone was counted a few times. The rearrangement uses TRBV28 and TRBJ1-6; D gene ambiguous. The CDR3 loop spans 14 amino acids. Trimming stripped 5 bases from V and 0 bases from J, with 5 bases between. The V gene's germline CDR1 is MDHEN and CDR2 SYDVKM. Here the CDR3 DNA reads TGTGCCAGCAGTACTAGCTCCTATAATTCACCCCTCCACTTT. Translation gives CASSTSSYNSPLHF.

This clone was detected only a few times. The genes are TRBV5-1 and TRBJ2-7, with a weak D call TRBD1 (5 bases). Trimming removed 1 base from V and 3 bases from J, with 20 bases in between. Germline CDR1 SGHRS, CDR2 YFSETQ. The CDR3 runs to 17 residues. The CDR3 DNA reads TGCGCCAGCAGCTTGCGGGCAGGGCGATCAGACCTCTACGAGCAGTACTTC. Translated: CASSLRAGRSDLYEQYF.

This clone was counted between two and nine times. The chain links TRBV5-1 to TRBJ2-3; the match to TRBD2 covers 10 bases. CDR3 length: 18 amino acids. CDR1 is SGHRS and CDR2 is YFSETQ in the germline V gene. Germline trimming cut 5 bases from V and 3 bases from J; bases unmatched to any gene: 15. The chain's CDR3 is CASREQVAGGPSTDTQYF. The CDR3, as DNA: TGCGCCAGCAGGGAGCAGGTAGCGGGAGGCCCCTCTACAGATACGCAGTATTTT. Complete variable domain (other parts from reference TRBV5-1 and TRBJ2-3): KAGVTQTPRYLIKTRGQQVTLSCSPISGHRSVSWYQQTPGQGLQFLFEYFSETQRNKGNFPGRFSGRQFSNSRSEMNVSTLELGDSALYLCASREQVAGGPSTDTQYFGPGTRLTVL.